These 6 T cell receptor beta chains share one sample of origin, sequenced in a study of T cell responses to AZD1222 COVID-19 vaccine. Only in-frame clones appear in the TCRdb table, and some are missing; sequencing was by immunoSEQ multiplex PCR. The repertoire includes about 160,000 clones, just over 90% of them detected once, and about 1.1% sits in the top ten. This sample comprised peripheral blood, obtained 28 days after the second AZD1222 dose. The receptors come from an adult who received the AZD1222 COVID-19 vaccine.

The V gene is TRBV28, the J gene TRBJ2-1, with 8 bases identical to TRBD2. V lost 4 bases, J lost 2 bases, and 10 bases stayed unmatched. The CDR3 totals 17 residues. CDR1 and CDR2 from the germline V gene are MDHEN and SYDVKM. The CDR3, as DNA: TGTGCCAGCAGTTCCGGACCAGAGCGGGGGACCTACAATGAGCAGTTCTTC. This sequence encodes CASSSGPERGTYNEQFF.

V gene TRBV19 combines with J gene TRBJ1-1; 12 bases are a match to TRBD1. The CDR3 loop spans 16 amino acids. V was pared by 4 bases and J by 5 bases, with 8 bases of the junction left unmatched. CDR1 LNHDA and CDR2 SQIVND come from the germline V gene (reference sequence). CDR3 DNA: TGTGCCAGTAGTACCCCGGGACAGGGGGCGAAGACTGAAGCTTTCTTT. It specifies CASSTPGQGAKTEAFF.

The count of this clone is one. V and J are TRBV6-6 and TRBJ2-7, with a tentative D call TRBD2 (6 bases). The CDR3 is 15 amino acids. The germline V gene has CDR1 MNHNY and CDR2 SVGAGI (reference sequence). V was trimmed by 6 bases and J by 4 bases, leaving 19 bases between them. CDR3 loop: CASSPEGSMRYEQYF. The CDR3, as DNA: TGTGCCAGCAGCCCGGAGGGCAGTATGAGGTACGAGCAGTACTTC.

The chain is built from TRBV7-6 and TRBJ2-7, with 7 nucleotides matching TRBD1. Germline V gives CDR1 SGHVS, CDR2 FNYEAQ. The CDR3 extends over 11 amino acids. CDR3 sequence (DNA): TGTTGTGAGGGGGCCGCCTACGAGCAGTACTTC. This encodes CCEGAAYEQYF.

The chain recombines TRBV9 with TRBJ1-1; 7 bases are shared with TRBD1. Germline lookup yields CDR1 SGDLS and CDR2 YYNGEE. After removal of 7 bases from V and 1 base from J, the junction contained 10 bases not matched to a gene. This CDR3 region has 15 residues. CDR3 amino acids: CASSESGTANTEAFF. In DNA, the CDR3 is TGTGCCAGCTCCGAATCCGGGACAGCGAACACTGAAGCTTTCTTT.

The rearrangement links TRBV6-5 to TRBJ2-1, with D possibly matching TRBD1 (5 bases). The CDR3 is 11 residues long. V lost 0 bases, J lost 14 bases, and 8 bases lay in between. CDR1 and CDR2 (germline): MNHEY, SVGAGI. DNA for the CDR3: TGTGCCAGCAGTTACTCGGGCAGGGAGTTCTTC. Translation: CASSYSGREFF.